These T cell receptor beta chains were read from a single sample in a study of T cells after yellow fever vaccination. From the 5' RACE reads, TCRdb called clonotypes with MiXCR, one entry per CDR3 protein. The data hold a few hundred thousand distinct CDR3 sequences, with 3.5% to 4.5% observed a single time. Specimen: PBMCs, collected 15 days after the yellow fever booster vaccination. These receptors originate from a man younger than 35 who received the YFV17D yellow fever vaccine. The conserved cysteine and the conserved F or W are not part of the CDR3 here. Fields, in order: V gene, clone size, CDR3 protein. Clone size is stated in some rows and not others, as once, few, many or a class when expanded.

v_gene: TRBV12-3/TRBV12-4; abundance: many; CDR3aa: ASSLPDRNEKLF
v_gene: TRBV28; abundance: many; CDR3aa: ASMSAPQGHEQF
v_gene: TRBV30; abundance: few; CDR3aa: AWSVQGANEQF
v_gene: TRBV24-1; abundance: .; CDR3aa: ATGGQGDSIYSYNEQF
v_gene: TRBV7-2; abundance: .; CDR3aa: ASSSGQFYEQY
v_gene: TRBV4-1; abundance: .; CDR3aa: ASSRPQLAEETQY
v_gene: TRBV28; abundance: few; CDR3aa: ASPPQGVAVMNTEAF
v_gene: TRBV4-3; abundance: few; CDR3aa: ASSQDWGIRNIQY
v_gene: TRBV12-3/TRBV12-4; abundance: .; CDR3aa: ASGGYSRPNQPQH
v_gene: TRBV20-1; abundance: many; CDR3aa: SALTGSKYGYT
v_gene: TRBV12-3/TRBV12-4; abundance: .; CDR3aa: ASSNFGTGASPLH
v_gene: TRBV4-2; abundance: many; CDR3aa: ASSQLSGGSQETQY
v_gene: TRBV5-5; abundance: few; CDR3aa: ASREGAYEQY
v_gene: TRBV24-1; abundance: many; CDR3aa: APSGLEGLVQETQY
v_gene: TRBV7-2; abundance: many; CDR3aa: ASSLFGGNSSPLH
v_gene: TRBV18; abundance: few; CDR3aa: ASSPPTDYGYT
v_gene: TRBV2; abundance: .; CDR3aa: ASSTRTSVNQPQH
v_gene: TRBV12-3/TRBV12-4; abundance: few; CDR3aa: ASSGYRAGGEKLF
v_gene: TRBV7-2; abundance: many; CDR3aa: ASSLAYRVVETQY
v_gene: TRBV5-1; abundance: many; CDR3aa: ASNLHDNSPLH
v_gene: TRBV5-4; abundance: few; CDR3aa: ASSETGGRSDTQY
v_gene: TRBV6-2/TRBV6-3; abundance: many; CDR3aa: ASSYSLREAF
v_gene: TRBV7-2; abundance: .; CDR3aa: ASSPFRATNEKLF
v_gene: TRBV20-1; abundance: .; CDR3aa: SARGAEETQY
v_gene: TRBV29-1; abundance: many; CDR3aa: SVVRTGEYNEQF
v_gene: TRBV7-2; abundance: .; CDR3aa: ASSPRGTSVGKTQY
v_gene: TRBV4-2; abundance: .; CDR3aa: ASSQSSQVDYT
v_gene: TRBV7-2; abundance: .; CDR3aa: ASSFGPKLTEAF
v_gene: TRBV7-2; abundance: many; CDR3aa: ASSLQARGGEETQY
v_gene: TRBV7-3; abundance: .; CDR3aa: ASSRGLAVNTDTQY
v_gene: TRBV6-6; abundance: .; CDR3aa: ASSTDGYYGYT
v_gene: TRBV5-1; abundance: .; CDR3aa: ASGTGGAGDTQY
v_gene: TRBV6-1; abundance: .; CDR3aa: ASGPTSRVQPQH
v_gene: TRBV15; abundance: .; CDR3aa: ATSRANTEAF
v_gene: TRBV24-1; abundance: .; CDR3aa: ATSDLASGEQF
v_gene: TRBV21-1; abundance: .; CDR3aa: ASSKGRVGVDAQPQH
v_gene: TRBV7-9; abundance: few; CDR3aa: ASSATTRANYGYT
v_gene: TRBV7-2; abundance: many; CDR3aa: ASSLDGTLDTQY
v_gene: TRBV20-1; abundance: many; CDR3aa: SGGGSSNSYEQY
v_gene: TRBV12-3/TRBV12-4; abundance: many; CDR3aa: ASTQDRHIQY
v_gene: TRBV7-9; abundance: .; CDR3aa: ASSRQGAGSGANVLT
v_gene: TRBV11-1; abundance: few; CDR3aa: ASQEGGGAHSHNEQF
v_gene: TRBV6-2/TRBV6-3; abundance: many; CDR3aa: ASSLGTADTQY
v_gene: TRBV7-2; abundance: many; CDR3aa: ASSPTALPLI
v_gene: TRBV4-2; abundance: few; CDR3aa: ASSPDSRAYEQF
v_gene: TRBV6-2/TRBV6-3; abundance: many; CDR3aa: ASSPIPTRGVYQPQH
v_gene: TRBV19; abundance: .; CDR3aa: ASSDPQVKAF
v_gene: TRBV5-1; abundance: .; CDR3aa: ASSLMGGRKETQY
v_gene: TRBV19; abundance: few; CDR3aa: ASSIGTGVEAF